This T cell receptor beta chain was sequenced in a study of Ad26.COV2.S vaccination and SARS-CoV-2 variants. The wider study: Intramuscular Ad26.COV2.S doses were given once or twice, 56 days apart. Findings of the study overall: Analyses that measured TCR breadth and depth may have underestimated total T cell responses. Substantial breadth was reportedly displayed by spike-specific CD8+ and CD4+ T cell responses after vaccination.

Treatment reported: some 20 received Ad26.COV2.S at low or high dose, single or two shots; 5 received placebo; per-sample allocation not given. Samples were taken on day 63 after the first vaccine or placebo injection. This clone was found once. What it binds is unknown. Repertoires were generated with immunoSEQ multiplex PCR, while TCRdb's copy carries only in-frame clones and drops some. Of 240,000 or so clones detected, 88% appear once; the ten largest clones hold about 10%. The sequencing used peripheral blood, collected in a trial of Ad26.COV2.S vaccine versus placebo. The receptor was isolated from a person aged 18-60 years who received the Ad26.COV2.S COVID-19 vaccine or a placebo.

The CDR3 bases are TGTGCCATCAGTCCCGGACTGGAACGCACAGATACGCAGTATTTT. It is translated as CAISPGLERTDTQYF. V usage is TRBV10-3 and J usage is TRBJ2-3; possible D gene TRBD2, 5 bases. Germline CDR1 and CDR2: ENHRY and SYGVKD. V lost 5 bases, J lost 1 base, and 13 bases lay in between. CDR3 length: 15 residues.